This T cell receptor (beta chain) was retrieved from a study of T cell repertoires in cytomegalovirus infection. Study-level information: As its CMV epitopes, the study selected recently identified HLA-C-restricted and well-studied HLA-B-restricted targets. Public TCR beta signature analysis indicated the presence of both CMV infection and matching HLA type.

This CDR3 spans 13 amino acids. The ends were cut back, 1 base at V and 7 bases at J, with 7 bases in the middle. The germline V gene encodes CDR1 KGHDR and CDR2 SFDVKD. Study findings and constraints: The ex vivo response was dominated by HLA-C-restricted CMV-specific TCR beta clonotypes. Cumulated frequencies of public TCR beta families served to identify carriers of CMV plus the relevant HLA.

In the case of this clonotype: Antigen unknown.

TCRdb reanalysed the reads using MiXCR and keeps one entry per CDR3 protein. The sample lists about 920,000 distinct CDR3 sequences, about a third seen once, with 10% to 15% in the top ten. The starting material was cultured CD8+ T cells from PBMCs, obtained from culture after CMV antigen stimulation. The receptor was isolated from a human donor in good health (CMV status not recorded). Some clones in this sample may be carry-over from other donors' samples. The chain employs TRBV24-1 and TRBJ1-5; D is undetermined. CDR3 coding DNA: TGTGCCACCAGTGATTTTTCCGGCCAGCCCCAGCATTTT. This translates into CATSDFSGQPQHF.